This T cell receptor (beta chain) was recorded in a study of blood T cell repertoires in COVID-19. Study-level information: COVID-19 samples, acute and convalescent, were from the United States, Italy and Spain.

Here immunoSEQ multiplex PCR was the method, and the copy in TCRdb shows in-frame clones only, minus some. Altogether more than 45,000 clones are present, 70% to 85% being singletons, with the ten largest covering 14%. Trimming at V came to 6 bases and at J to 7 bases, leaving 9 bases not matched to a gene. This CDR3 is 15 amino acids long. Germline V gene lookup returns CDR1 MNHEY and CDR2 SVGEGT. The receptor's source is a human donor in a cohort sampled during active COVID-19. The material sequenced was peripheral blood. The V gene is TRBV6-2 or TRBV6-3, the J gene TRBJ1-6, with TRBD1 matching 7 bases. The CDR3 loop reads CASRYRDRSNSPLHF. The CDR3 DNA is TGTGCCAGCAGGTACCGGGACAGAAGCAATTCACCCCTCCACTTT.